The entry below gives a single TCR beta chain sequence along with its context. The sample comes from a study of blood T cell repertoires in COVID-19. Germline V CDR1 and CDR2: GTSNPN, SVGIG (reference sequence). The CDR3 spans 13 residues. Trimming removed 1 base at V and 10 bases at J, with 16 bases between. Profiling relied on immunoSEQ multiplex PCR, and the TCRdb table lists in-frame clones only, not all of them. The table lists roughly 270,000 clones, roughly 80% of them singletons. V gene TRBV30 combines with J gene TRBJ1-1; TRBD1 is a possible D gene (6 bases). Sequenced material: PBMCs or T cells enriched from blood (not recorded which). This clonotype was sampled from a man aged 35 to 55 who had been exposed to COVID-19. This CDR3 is CAWSGTGGPTAFF. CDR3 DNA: TGTGCCTGGAGTGGCACCGGGGGGCCAACAGCTTTCTTT.